This T cell receptor (beta chain) appears in the sequencing data of a study of cytomegalovirus exposure and HLA in healthy donors (TCRdb year 2017). For context, the study as a whole: An earlier analysis of fewer than 750 of the donors reported 276 Gb of sequence data and around 110 million unique TCR beta sequences obtained from roughly 180 million T cells. About 300 gigabases of sequencing data and around 80 million unique TCR sequences made up an early release that covered approximately 700 HLA-typed donors. Typing coverage differed by locus: A, B, C, DRB1 and DQB1 were typed in roughly 629-630 donors, DQA1 in 500 to 550, DPA1 in over 600, and DPB1 in 472. Of the 398 genotyped donors, approximately 80% fell in the genetic ancestry cluster associated with self-reported Caucasian donors. High-throughput TCR immunosequencing, statistical association of individual TCRs with disease status, and machine learning were combined to predict cytomegalovirus infection status. A later analysis re-examined previously published TCR beta repertoires from 500 to 700 donors and added high-resolution HLA genotyping to investigate patterns of TCR occurrence. Donor age, sex, ethnicity and CMV serostatus were compiled alongside the repertoire data. In the later analysis, no new phenotypic data were used to find candidate immune exposures; instead, reliance was placed on TCR beta sequences and their occurrence across donors. The aim of the study was to test whether cataloging public T cell receptors could identify signatures of past pathogen exposure. A later genetic analysis took genome-wide SNP genotypes for 398 of the 666 donors and used that subset as a discovery cohort. Class I and class II HLA loci were covered by the typing at four-digit resolution. Roughly 5 DR-DQ haplotypes were handled as single units for association and clustering because linkage in the cohort was strong. An earlier analysis of approximately 500 of the donors applied high-throughput TCR beta sequencing to assess whether each TCR beta V gene segment acted as functional or pseudogenic. A separate validation cohort of approximately 120 different subjects was used in addition to the approximately 610-subject first cohort. On average, roughly 250,000 unique TCR beta nucleotide sequences were sequenced per donor among roughly 430 genotyped donors of the cohort, with 15% to 20% of those sequences being non-productive. The study used immunosequencing to profile the T cell repertoires of hundreds of subjects and linked those repertoires to cytomegalovirus serostatus. All discovery cohort repertoires had been generated on a single sequencing platform.

Worth noting for this clone: It lacks a known antigen. Base qualities are not recorded, but no much larger clone differs from it by a single base.

The cohort was made up of approximately 670 healthy bone marrow donors. At the time of sampling, every cohort member was nominally healthy, though immune exposures that went unrecorded were likely present. The donor tested CMV seropositive and was one of the 289 seropositive cohort members. Every donor gave a peripheral blood sample, and the peripheral blood mononuclear cells from that sample were used for TCR beta sequencing. Genomic DNA was extracted from the blood cell samples with the Qiagen DNeasy Blood Extraction Kit. The investigation overall reported the following: Several of the top co-occurrence clusters appeared to be linked to parvovirus B19, influenza, CMV and Epstein-Barr virus, according to a later analysis. Some IMGT-functional V segments, including TRBV6-2 and TRBV6-3, could not be told apart with the 87-base-pair reads, so those segments were excluded. Roughly uniform sequencing depth across donors was assumed in presence/absence analyses, although this assumption may not hold. Broadly in line with IMGT annotations, most TCR beta V segments showed up in productive rearrangements about 90% or about 30% of the time in an earlier analysis of 450 to 750 of the donors. An association between a missense DCLRE1C variant and V-gene and J-gene trimming of TCR beta chains was found in a later genetic analysis and replicated in an independent cohort. A group of highly shared sequence variants was considered likely to be a technical artifact of the sequencing pipeline. The study gave a list of under 200 TCR beta chains associated with cytomegalovirus. Compared with equally common non-associated chains, HLA-associated TCR beta chains in a later analysis were more clonally expanded and had lower generation probabilities. Approximately 16 rarely observed V segments, including chromosome 9 orphons, were excluded from the earlier analysis of a few hundred of the donors because counts were too low. Most CMV-associated TCR beta chains appeared to be HLA-restricted in a later analysis, and the HLA associations seemed to be driven largely by CMV exposure. For the cohort, immune exposure information was limited to CMV serostatus. When HLA alleles, especially DR and DQ, strongly co-occurred, TCR associations were difficult to assign to individual alleles. In a later analysis, some 17,000 TCR beta sequences were associated with specific HLA alleles at a false discovery rate of 0.05. The authors suggested that the approach could potentially be extended to other disease states and immunological phenotypes. A later analysis found that TCR association rates varied across HLA loci, with DRB1 alleles showing the most associated TCRs and HLA-C alleles the fewest. A few of the identified cytomegalovirus-associated TCR beta chains were confirmed in vitro to be specific for cytomegalovirus antigens. In this cohort, only TCR beta chains were sequenced, and detectable features were limited by the absence of alpha or paired-chain data. In a later genetic analysis, fewer N-insertions in productive TCRs were reported among donors in an Asian-associated ancestry cluster than the approximately 710-donor mean. Because HLA typing was unavailable for some donors at each locus, only the typed subset was used in association tests. A further reported finding was that TCR beta sequences accurately predicted the HLA-A and HLA-B alleles for most subjects in the first cohort. Most TCR sequences were seen in very few donors, while some public TCRs were found in many individuals. The classifier was reported to diagnose cytomegalovirus status with high specificity and sensitivity in both the original cohort and the validation cohort. Correlated functional status among segregating V segments might reflect linkage disequilibrium, but an unknown experimental factor could not be ruled out.

Preparation of the library involved the immunoSEQ multiplex PCR assay. A mixture of 60 forward primers for TCR Vbeta segments and 13 reverse primers for TCR Jbeta segments was used in the multiplex PCR. The CDR3 region of rearranged TCR beta genes was amplified from genomic DNA with a multiplex PCR assay. The amplified TCR beta libraries were sequenced on the Illumina HiSeq System as 87-base-pair reads. Per the authors' processing: A later analysis tallied around 87 million unique TCR beta chains across the approximately 670 repertoires, and approximately 12 million of those chains were shared by two or more donors. Raw reads were error-corrected and collapsed into unique sequences with a nearest-neighbor algorithm that merged closely related sequences to remove PCR and sequencing errors. To assign V, D and J gene segments, CDR3 sequences were aligned to IMGT reference sequences. Each retained sequence needed at least a six-nucleotide match to both a V gene segment and a J gene segment. A rearrangement was called productive if the CDR3 had no stop codons and remained in frame with V and J, and every other rearrangement was called non-productive. Following IMGT convention, CDR3 was defined as the stretch from the second conserved V-encoded cysteine up to the conserved J-encoded phenylalanine. The earlier analysis of about 590 of the donors excluded sequences that lacked an unambiguous match to a single V gene segment. In an earlier analysis of approximately 590 of the donors, a V segment was called functional when productive rearrangements were above 56.7%, and segregating when the standard deviation between donors exceeded 5%. A statistical classification framework was developed to diagnose cytomegalovirus status using the catalog of TCR beta chain sequences. In a later analysis, TCR nucleotide sequences were compared against IMGT/GENE-DB human TR gene sequences so that V and J genes could be assigned. A later analysis assigned CDR3 sequences and most-parsimonious VDJ recombination scenarios with the TCRdist pipeline. In a later analysis, each TCR beta chain was defined by its CDR3 amino acid sequence together with its V-gene family, and reads lacking a unique V-gene family were excluded. As a way to deal with suspected cross-contamination and a sequencing artifact, a later analysis dropped roughly 600 nucleotide sequences that were highly shared and had low generation probability. For each public chain, a later analysis derived a clonal expansion index from normalized ranks of inferred template counts within each repertoire. A later analysis computed generation probabilities with a VDJ recombination model fitted to out-of-frame rearrangements, and checked the results against IGoR. Hypergeometric tests were used in a later analysis to score TCR-TCR, TCR-HLA and TCR-CMV co-occurrence, with a repertoire-size bias correction applied to the TCR pairs. In a later analysis, false discovery rates were estimated by permuting HLA or CMV assignments 20 times. In a later analysis, co-occurring TCRs were grouped using DBSCAN, and TCRdist sequence similarity was added for clustering within HLA-allele-positive subsets. Co-occurrence clustering excluded repertoires with fewer than 30,000 or more than 120,000 public chains, plus five with anomalous nucleotide sharing. In its TCRdb copy, this immuneACCESS table keeps in-frame sequences only and misses some clones. Where compared with another copy, unresolved V genes explain less than half of these, and the others have no known cause. V, J and clone size were drawn from that table, and D and trimming were deduced from the DNA. In this sample the table shows some 120,000 clones, about four fifths of which occur a single time. The ten largest make up around 9.1% of the sample.

The germline V gene (reference sequence) yields MNHEY for CDR1 and SMNVEV for CDR2. The CDR3, cysteine through phenylalanine, is 15 amino acids long. Of all the DNA, just the CDR3 is kept, 45 bases in frame from base 1. Cut back by 4 bases and 3 bases, the V and J ends lie 13 bases apart. The sample was PBMCs. This clonotype originated in a woman aged 45 to 65 in good health and CMV-seropositive. The rearrangement joined TRBV27 to TRBJ2-1, with TRBD2 as a weak D call on 6 bases. The CDR3 sequence is CASSSTGGNYNEQFF. The DNA is TGTGCCAGCAGTTCTACAGGCGGGAACTACAATGAGCAGTTCTTC.